Here is one TCR beta chain with its context. Antigen unknown. Documented treatment: over 15 received Ad26.COV2.S at low or high dose, single or two shots; about 5 received placebo; per-sample allocation not given. Specimen acquisition occurred on day 63 following the initial vaccine or placebo injection. The source of the sample is a study of Ad26.COV2.S vaccination and SARS-CoV-2 variants. Study-wide context: The study gave Ad26.COV2.S intramuscularly, once or twice 56 days apart.

V was shortened by 2 bases and J by 0 bases, with 14 bases between the two germline ends. The CDR3 sequence is 18 residues long. The germline CDR1 and CDR2 sequences are SGHVS and FNYEAQ. Some clones are missing from TCRdb's copy, which holds only in-frame ones; the method was immunoSEQ multiplex PCR. Counted here are a few hundred thousand clones, 87% occurring once; the ten biggest clones make up roughly 3%. Study-wide points: Placebo recipients showed lower spike-specific TCR breadth than vaccinees.

The sequences come from peripheral blood, collected in a trial of Ad26.COV2.S vaccine versus placebo. The chain joins TRBV7-6 to TRBJ2-6; perhaps TRBD1 as D (5 bases). This TCR was recovered from a person between 18 and 65 years old who received the Ad26.COV2.S COVID-19 vaccine or a placebo. The CDR3 region is CASSLPPGQASGANVLTF. The CDR3 region has the DNA TGTGCCAGCAGCTTACCCCCCGGACAAGCCTCTGGGGCCAACGTCCTGACTTTC.